The 17 T cell receptor beta chains in this list originate from one sample, sequenced in a study of beta chain features in type 1 diabetes. Expressed TCRB transcripts were sequenced after all isolated RNA was converted to cDNA. Some clones are missing from TCRdb's copy, which holds only in-frame ones; the method was immunoSEQ multiplex PCR. The sample includes around 500,000 clones, roughly 31% of them seen just once. The sequenced sample was naive CD4+ T cells from blood. All receptors come from a man between 18 and 35 years old in good health.

The chain links TRBV30 to TRBJ2-5; a weak D match, TRBD1 (6 bases). Trimming left V 8 bases short and J 4 bases short, with 20 bases between. CDR3 length: 14 amino acids. The germline CDR1 and CDR2 sequences are GTSNPN and SVGIG (reference sequence). The CDR3 sequence: CASNREGRAETQYF. In DNA form, the CDR3 reads TGTGCCAGTAACAGGGAAGGGCGGGCAGAGACCCAGTACTTC. The variable domain in full, with the rest retrieved from reference TRBV30 and TRBJ2-5, is SQTIHQWPATLVQPVGSPLSLECTVEGTSNPNLYWYRQAAGRGLQLLFYSVGIGQISSEVPQNLSASRPQDRQFILSSKKLLLSDSGFYLCASNREGRAETQYFGPGTRLLVL.

In this sample, this clone turned up a few times. The genes are TRBV6-5 and TRBJ2-7, with D possibly called TRBD1 or TRBD2 (7 bases each). CDR3 length: 13 residues. Trimming pared 7 bases from V and 3 bases from J, leaving 13 bases between. Germline lookup yields CDR1 MNHEY and CDR2 SVGAGI. This CDR3 reads CASKGASGYEQYF. The CDR3, as DNA: TGTGCCAGCAAGGGGGCTAGCGGCTACGAGCAGTACTTC.

This clone was detected a few times. This rearrangement joins TRBV18 to TRBJ1-5, with 10 bases identical to TRBD1. The CDR3 consists of 14 residues. Germline lookup yields CDR1 KGHSH and CDR2 LQKENI. Unmatched junction bases numbered 4, after V lost 4 bases and J lost 7 bases. The CDR3 region is CASSRTGGGQPQHF. The CDR3 coding sequence is TGTGCCAGCTCACGGACAGGGGGAGGACAGCCCCAGCATTTT.

The CDR3 is CASSPLSGGGTYEQYF. CDR3 coding DNA: TGTGCCAGCTCACCACTGAGCGGAGGTGGAACCTACGAGCAGTACTTC. The chain carries TRBV18 and TRBJ2-7; TRBD2 might be the D (5 bases). Deletions cut 1 base from V and 2 bases from J, with 15 bases between. The V gene's germline CDR1 is KGHSH and CDR2 LQKENI. The CDR3 consists of 16 residues.

This clone was observed a few times. J is TRBJ2-5 and V is TRBV6-4; TRBD2 aligns across 7 bases. J was trimmed by 4 bases and V by 6 bases; bases with no gene match: 20. Germline CDR1 MRHNA, CDR2 SNTAGT. The CDR3 is 18 residues long. CDR3 amino acids: CASRRPSGPPREGETQYF. CDR3 bases: TGTGCCAGCAGGCGCCCATCGGGACCACCTAGGGAGGGAGAGACCCAGTACTTC.

The V and J genes are TRBV2 and TRBJ2-5; D is possibly TRBD1 or TRBD2 (5 bases each). Germline CDR1 SNHLY, CDR2 FYNNEI. The CDR3 length is 13 residues. Trimming left V 8 bases short and J 2 bases short, with 12 bases between. The chain's CDR3 is CASAGQGQETQYF. The CDR3 DNA reads TGTGCCAGCGCGGGTCAGGGACAAGAGACCCAGTACTTC. The whole variable domain, filled in from reference TRBV2 and TRBJ2-5, reads EPEVTQTPSHQVTQMGQEVILRCVPISNHLYFYWYRQILGQKVEFLVSFYNNEISEKSEIFDDQFSVERPDGSNFTLKIRSTKLEDSAMYFCASAGQGQETQYFGPGTRLLVL.

Only one count was recorded for this clone. The rearrangement joins TRBV5-1 to TRBJ2-1, with 9 nucleotides matching TRBD2. V lost 2 bases to trimming and J lost 5 bases; unmatched junction nucleotides: 5. The CDR3 sequence is 15 residues long. Germline loops: CDR1 SGHRS, CDR2 YFSETQ. CDR3 in DNA: TGCGCCAGCAGCTTAGGAGCGGGAGGTCACAATGAGCAGTTCTTC. Protein: CASSLGAGGHNEQFF.

Only one count was recorded for this clone. The rearrangement links TRBV4-3 to TRBJ1-1; tentatively, D is TRBD1 (5 bases). The germline V and J ends were trimmed by 0 bases and 0 bases, with 8 bases remaining between them. The CDR3 sequence is 15 residues long. The V gene's germline CDR1 is LGHNA and CDR2 YSLEER. In DNA, the CDR3 is TGCGCCAGCAGCCAAGAAGACAGACTGAACACTGAAGCTTTCTTT. This codes for CASSQEDRLNTEAFF.

The V gene is TRBV5-1, the J gene TRBJ2-5, with a weak D call TRBD2 (6 bases). Trimming took 4 bases from V and 5 from J, leaving 12 bases between them. Per the germline V gene, CDR1 is SGHRS and CDR2 is YFSETQ. This CDR3 region has 13 residues. The CDR3 protein is CASSIQGGETQYF. CDR3 bases: TGCGCCAGCAGCATCCAGGGAGGCGAGACCCAGTACTTC. Filled out from reference TRBV5-1 and TRBJ2-5, the complete variable domain reads KAGVTQTPRYLIKTRGQQVTLSCSPISGHRSVSWYQQTPGQGLQFLFEYFSETQRNKGNFPGRFSGRQFSNSRSEMNVSTLELGDSALYLCASSIQGGETQYFGPGTRLLVL.

There are a few counts of this clone. The rearrangement uses TRBV4-1 and TRBJ1-1; 7 nucleotides agree with TRBD1. This CDR3 has 15 amino acids. Germline assignment: CDR1 MGHRA and CDR2 YSYEKL. V trimming: 1 base; J trimming: 5 bases; junction bases outside the gene matches: 7. CDR3 amino acids: CASSQAPGGRTEAFF. The CDR3 DNA follows: TGCGCCAGCAGCCAAGCGCCAGGGGGACGGACTGAAGCTTTCTTT.

Points on this clone: Other DNA sequences of this sample code for an identical CDR3. The chain has TRBV5-1 and TRBJ2-1; 10 nucleotides line up with TRBD2. Germline V gene lookup returns CDR1 SGHRS and CDR2 YFSETQ. With V trimmed by 0 bases and J by 3 bases, 3 bases remained unmatched. The CDR3 runs to 16 residues. The CDR3 DNA is TGCGCCAGCAGCTTGGGACTAGCGGGTATCTACAATGAGCAGTTCTTC. Translating gives CASSLGLAGIYNEQFF. Full variable domain (rest looked up from reference TRBV5-1 and TRBJ2-1): KAGVTQTPRYLIKTRGQQVTLSCSPISGHRSVSWYQQTPGQGLQFLFEYFSETQRNKGNFPGRFSGRQFSNSRSEMNVSTLELGDSALYLCASSLGLAGIYNEQFFGPGTRLTVL.

This clone turned up a few times. V is TRBV5-1 and J is TRBJ2-3; 9 bases map to TRBD2. Trimming removed 4 bases from V and 6 bases from J; junction bases left unmatched: 9. Germline V gene data show CDR1 as SGHRS and CDR2 as YFSETQ. CDR3 length: 15 amino acids. CDR3 in amino acids: CASSPTGLATDTQYF. Written as DNA, the CDR3 is TGCGCCAGCAGCCCTACCGGACTAGCGACGGATACGCAGTATTTT.

The chain recombines TRBV7-9 with TRBJ2-7; possible D gene TRBD1, 5 bases. Germline-derived CDR1 and CDR2 are SEHNR and FQNEAQ (reference sequence). Deletions cut 3 bases from V and 3 bases from J, with 12 bases between. CDR3 length: 14 amino acids. The CDR3 reads CASSLDTGSYEQYF. For the CDR3, the DNA is TGTGCCAGCAGCTTGGACACAGGCAGCTACGAGCAGTACTTC. The full variable domain, its missing parts supplied by reference TRBV7-9 and TRBJ2-7, is DTGVSQNPRHKITKRGQNVTFRCDPISEHNRLYWYRQTLGQGPEFLTYFQNEAQLEKSRLLSDRFSAERPKGSFSTLEIQRTEQGDSAMYLCASSLDTGSYEQYFGPGTRLTVT.

The rearrangement joins TRBV18 to TRBJ2-5, with D perhaps TRBD2 (5 bases). The CDR3 length is 16 residues. Trimming removed 3 bases at V and 0 bases at J, with 14 bases between. Germline-derived CDR1 and CDR2 are KGHSH and LQKENI. The CDR3 region is CASSPAPRADQETQYF. DNA for the CDR3: TGTGCCAGCTCACCCGCTCCGAGGGCGGACCAAGAGACCCAGTACTTC.

The chain links TRBV6-4 to TRBJ2-7; TRBD2 might be the D (5 bases). Trimming removed 0 bases from V and 1 base from J, with 10 bases in between. Germline loops: CDR1 MRHNA, CDR2 SNTAGT. CDR3 length: 15 amino acids. The CDR3 sequence: CASSDSTQRSYEQYF. For the CDR3, the DNA is TGTGCCAGCAGTGACTCGACTCAGCGGTCCTACGAGCAGTACTTC.

The gene calls are TRBV6-4 and TRBJ2-7; the D gene is possibly TRBD1 (6 bases). V dropped 5 bases and J dropped 2 bases, with 10 bases sitting between them. Germline V gene sequence: CDR1 MRHNA, CDR2 SNTAGT. CDR3 length: 13 amino acids. CDR3 amino acids: CASSNRVAYEQYF. The CDR3 coding sequence is TGTGCCAGCAGTAACAGGGTCGCCTACGAGCAGTACTTC.

There are a few counts of this clone. The chain employs TRBV7-2 and TRBJ1-1; 7 bases fit TRBD1. The trim removed 5 bases at V and 4 bases at J, leaving 7 bases unmatched. The CDR3 runs to 14 residues. Germline V lookup: CDR1 SGHTA, CDR2 FQGNSA. In DNA, the CDR3 is TGTGCCAGCAGCACGACAGGGTTGTTCACTGAAGCTTTCTTT. It is translated as CASSTTGLFTEAFF.